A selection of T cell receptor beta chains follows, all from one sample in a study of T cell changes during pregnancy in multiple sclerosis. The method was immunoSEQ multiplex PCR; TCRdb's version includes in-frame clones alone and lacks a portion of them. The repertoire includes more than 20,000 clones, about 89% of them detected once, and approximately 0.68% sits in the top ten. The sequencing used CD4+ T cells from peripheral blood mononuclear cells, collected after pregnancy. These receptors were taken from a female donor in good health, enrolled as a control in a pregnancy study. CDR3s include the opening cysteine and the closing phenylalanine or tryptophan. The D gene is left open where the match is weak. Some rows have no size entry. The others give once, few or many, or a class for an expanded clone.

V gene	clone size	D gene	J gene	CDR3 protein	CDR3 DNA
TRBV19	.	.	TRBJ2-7	CASSMAAGSYEQYF	TGTGCCAGTAGTATGGCGGCAGGGTCCTACGAGCAGTACTTC
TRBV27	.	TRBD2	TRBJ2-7	CASSYTSANYEQYF	TGTGCCAGCAGTTATACTAGCGCTAACTACGAGCAGTACTTC
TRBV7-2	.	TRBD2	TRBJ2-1	CASSSEGLAGLEQFF	TGTGCCAGCAGCTCAGAGGGACTAGCGGGACTTGAGCAGTTCTTC
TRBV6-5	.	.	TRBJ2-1	CASSYSRSGSKQFF	TGTGCCAGCAGTTACTCCAGGAGCGGAAGTAAGCAGTTCTTC
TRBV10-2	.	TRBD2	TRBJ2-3	CASRSAGGGDTQYF	TGCGCCAGCAGGTCAGCGGGGGGTGGAGATACGCAGTATTTT
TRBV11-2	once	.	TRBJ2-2	CASSRPGGTGELFF	TGTGCCAGCAGCCGGCCCGGGGGAACCGGGGAGCTGTTTTTT
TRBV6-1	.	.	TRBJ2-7	CASSDGGSSYEQYF	TGTGCCAGCAGTGATGGGGGGAGCTCCTACGAGCAGTACTTC
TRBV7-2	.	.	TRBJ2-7	CASSLLAYEQYF	TGTGCCAGCAGCTTACTAGCGTATGAGCAGTACTTC
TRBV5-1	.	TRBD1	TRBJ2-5	CASRGQGVETQYF	TGCGCCAGCAGGGGACAGGGTGTAGAGACCCAGTACTTC
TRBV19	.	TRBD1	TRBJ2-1	CASSMDRTYNEQFF	TGTGCCAGTAGTATGGACAGGACCTACAATGAGCAGTTCTTC
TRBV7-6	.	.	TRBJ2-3	CASSLGRGISTDTQYF	TGTGCCAGCAGCTTGGGGCGGGGAATTAGCACAGATACGCAGTATTTT
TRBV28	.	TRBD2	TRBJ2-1	CASSLLAGTGQDEQFF	TGTGCCAGCAGTTTATTAGCGGGAACGGGGCAGGATGAGCAGTTCTTC
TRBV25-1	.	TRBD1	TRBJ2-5	CASGRGLGETQYF	TGTGCCAGCGGAAGGGGGCTGGGAGAGACCCAGTACTTC